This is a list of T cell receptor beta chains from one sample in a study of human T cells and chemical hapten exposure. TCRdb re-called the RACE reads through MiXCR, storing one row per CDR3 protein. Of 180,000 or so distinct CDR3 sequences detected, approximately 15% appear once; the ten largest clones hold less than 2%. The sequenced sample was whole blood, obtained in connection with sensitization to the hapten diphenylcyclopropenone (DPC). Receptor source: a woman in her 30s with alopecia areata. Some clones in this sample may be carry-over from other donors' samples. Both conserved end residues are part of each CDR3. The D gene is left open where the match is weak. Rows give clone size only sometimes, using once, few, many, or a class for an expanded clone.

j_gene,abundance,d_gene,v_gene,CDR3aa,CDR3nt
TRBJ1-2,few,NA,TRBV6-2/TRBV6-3,CASSGQYGYTF,TGTGCCAGCAGTGGACAGTATGGCTACACCTTC
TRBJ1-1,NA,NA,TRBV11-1,CASSLSRTEAFF,TGTGCCAGCAGCTTAAGTCGGACTGAAGCTTTCTTT
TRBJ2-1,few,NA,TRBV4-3,CASSQGVSDNEQFF,TGCGCCAGCAGCCAAGGGGTGTCCGACAATGAGCAGTTCTTC
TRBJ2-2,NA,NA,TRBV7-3,CASSLTGARGTGELFF,TGTGCCAGCAGCTTAACGGGAGCCAGGGGCACCGGGGAGCTGTTTTTT
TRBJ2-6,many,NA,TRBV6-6,CASTPWGSSGANVLTF,TGTGCCAGCACCCCCTGGGGGAGCTCTGGGGCCAACGTCCTGACTTTC
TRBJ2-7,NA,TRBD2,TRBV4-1,CASSQDPGLAFWDEQYF,TGCGCCAGCAGCCAAGACCCCGGACTAGCATTTTGGGACGAGCAGTACTTC
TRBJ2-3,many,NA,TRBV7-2,CASSSGLNTDTQYF,TGTGCCAGCAGCTCAGGACTAAACACAGATACGCAGTATTTT
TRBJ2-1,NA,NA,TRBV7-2,CASSLFGTDDNEQFF,TGTGCCAGCAGCTTATTCGGGACGGATGACAATGAGCAGTTCTTC
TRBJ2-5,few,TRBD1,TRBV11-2,CASSPGTVGETQYF,TGTGCCAGCAGCCCCGGGACAGTAGGGGAGACCCAGTACTTC
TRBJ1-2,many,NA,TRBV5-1,CASSLPWGAPSGYTF,TGCGCCAGCAGCTTGCCCTGGGGGGCGCCCAGTGGCTACACCTTC